This T cell receptor beta chain is drawn from a study of blood T cell repertoires in COVID-19. At the level of the study: From T cells, B-cell-depleted T cells, or PBMCs came the material, which was cDNA or gDNA.

There are 15 residues in the CDR3. With 0 bases removed from V and 10 bases from J, the gap between germline ends came to 18 bases. CDR1 LNHDA and CDR2 SQIVND come from the germline V gene (reference sequence). Clones were sequenced by immunoSEQ multiplex PCR, and TCRdb holds only the in-frame ones, with some missing. This sample has approximately 50,000 clones, with roughly 77% found just once. The receptor was derived from a man between 65 and 85 years old with active or convalescent COVID-19. The chain joins TRBV19 to TRBJ1-1; D may be TRBD1 (6 bases). Sequencing input: peripheral blood. The CDR3 coding sequence is TGTGCCAGTAGTATAGATCGCGGGGGCGGCAGGCGAGCTTTCTTT. Amino acid sequence: CASSIDRGGGRRAFF.